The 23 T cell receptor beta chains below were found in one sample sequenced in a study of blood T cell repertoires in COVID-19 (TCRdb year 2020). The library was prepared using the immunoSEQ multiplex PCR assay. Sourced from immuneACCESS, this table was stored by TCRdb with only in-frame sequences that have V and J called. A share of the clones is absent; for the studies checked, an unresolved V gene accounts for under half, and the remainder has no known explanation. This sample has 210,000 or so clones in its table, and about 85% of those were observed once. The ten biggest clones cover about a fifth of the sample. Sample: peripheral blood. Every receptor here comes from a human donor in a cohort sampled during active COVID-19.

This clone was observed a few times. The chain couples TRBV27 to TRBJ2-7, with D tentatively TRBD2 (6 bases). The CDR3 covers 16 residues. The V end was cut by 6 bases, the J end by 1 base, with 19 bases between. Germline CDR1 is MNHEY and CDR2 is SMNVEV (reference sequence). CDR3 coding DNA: TGTGCCAGCAGCCCACGTCGGGGGTTCGTTTCCTACGAGCAGTACTTC. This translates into CASSPRRGFVSYEQYF.

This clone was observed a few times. CDR3 loop: CASSLGGEDYGYTF. The DNA for the CDR3 is TGTGCCAGCAGCTTGGGAGGGGAGGACTATGGCTACACCTTC. The chain couples TRBV7-9 to TRBJ1-2, with TRBD1 as a possible D gene (5 bases). This CDR3 has 14 amino acids. The germline gives CDR1 SEHNR, CDR2 FQNEAQ (reference sequence). V was pared by 3 bases and J by 3 bases, with 11 bases between.

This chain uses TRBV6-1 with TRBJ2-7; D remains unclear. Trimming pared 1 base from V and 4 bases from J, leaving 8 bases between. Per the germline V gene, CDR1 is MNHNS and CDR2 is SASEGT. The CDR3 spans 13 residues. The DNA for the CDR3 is TGTGCCAGCAGTGAAGGGGCACAGTACGAGCAGTACGTC. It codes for CASSEGAQYEQYV.

CDR3 coding DNA: TGTGCCAGCAGTTCGGCAGGCCCAACTAATGAAAAACTGTTTTTT. Protein: CASSSAGPTNEKLFF. J is TRBJ1-4 and V is TRBV28, with no clear D. The germline CDR1 and CDR2 sequences are MDHEN and SYDVKM. CDR3 length: 15 amino acids. With 4 bases removed from V and 0 bases from J, the gap between germline ends came to 9 bases.

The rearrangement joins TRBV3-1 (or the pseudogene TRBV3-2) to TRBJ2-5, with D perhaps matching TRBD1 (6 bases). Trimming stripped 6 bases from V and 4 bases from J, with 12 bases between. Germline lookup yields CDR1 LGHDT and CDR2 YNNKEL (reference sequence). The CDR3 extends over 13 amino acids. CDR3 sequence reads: CASRQGWGETQYF. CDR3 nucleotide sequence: TGTGCCAGCAGACAGGGCTGGGGAGAGACCCAGTACTTC.

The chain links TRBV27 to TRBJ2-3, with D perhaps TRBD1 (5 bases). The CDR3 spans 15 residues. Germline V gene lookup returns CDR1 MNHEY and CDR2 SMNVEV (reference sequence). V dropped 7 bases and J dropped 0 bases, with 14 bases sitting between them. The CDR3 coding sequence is TGTGCCAGCACCCCGACAGAACCTAGCACAGATACGCAGTATTTT. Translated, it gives CASTPTEPSTDTQYF.

CDR3 protein: CASSRMQEGGELFF. CDR3 sequence (DNA): TGTGCCAGCAGTCGAATGCAGGAGGGCGGGGAGCTGTTTTTT. The J gene is TRBJ2-2, the V gene TRBV7-9; D is perhaps TRBD2 (6 bases). CDR1 and CDR2 from the germline V gene are SEHNR and FQNEAQ (reference sequence). V was cut by 6 bases and J by 7 bases, with 15 bases left in between. This CDR3 region has 14 residues.

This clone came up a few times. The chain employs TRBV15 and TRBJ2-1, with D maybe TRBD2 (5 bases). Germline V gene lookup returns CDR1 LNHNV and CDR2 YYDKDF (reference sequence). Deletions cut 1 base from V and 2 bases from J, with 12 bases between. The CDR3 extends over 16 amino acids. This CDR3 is CATSRGDYGAYNEQFF. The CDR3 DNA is TGTGCCACCAGCAGAGGCGACTACGGGGCCTACAATGAGCAGTTCTTC.

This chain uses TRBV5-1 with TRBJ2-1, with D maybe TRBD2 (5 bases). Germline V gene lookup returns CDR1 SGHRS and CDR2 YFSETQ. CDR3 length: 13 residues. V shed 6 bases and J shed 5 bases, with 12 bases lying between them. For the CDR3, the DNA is TGCGCCAGCACGGGAAGGTGGCACAATGAGCAGTTCTTC. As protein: CASTGRWHNEQFF.

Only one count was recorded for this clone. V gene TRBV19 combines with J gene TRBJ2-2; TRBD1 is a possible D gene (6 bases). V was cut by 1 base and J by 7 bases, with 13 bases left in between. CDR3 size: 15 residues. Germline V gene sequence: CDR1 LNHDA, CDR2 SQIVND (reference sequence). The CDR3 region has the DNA TGTGCCAGTAGTATAGGGCTGGGGGCCGGCGGGGAGCTGTTTTTT. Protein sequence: CASSIGLGAGGELFF.

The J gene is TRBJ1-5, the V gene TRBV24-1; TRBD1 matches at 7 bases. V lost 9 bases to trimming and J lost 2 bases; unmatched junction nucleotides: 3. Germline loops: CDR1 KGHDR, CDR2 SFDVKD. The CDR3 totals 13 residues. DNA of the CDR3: TGTGCCACCGGGACAGCGGGCAATCAGCCCCAGCATTTT. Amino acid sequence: CATGTAGNQPQHF.

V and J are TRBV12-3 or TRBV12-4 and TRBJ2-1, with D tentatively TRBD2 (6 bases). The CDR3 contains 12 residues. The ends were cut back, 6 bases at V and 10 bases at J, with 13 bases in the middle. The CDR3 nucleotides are TGTGCCAGCAGATCTAGCGCTCGGGAGCAGTTCTTC. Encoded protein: CASRSSAREQFF.

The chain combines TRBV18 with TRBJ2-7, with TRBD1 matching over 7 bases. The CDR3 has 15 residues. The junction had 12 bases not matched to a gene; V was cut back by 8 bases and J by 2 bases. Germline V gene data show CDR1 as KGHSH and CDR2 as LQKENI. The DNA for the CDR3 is TGTGCCAGCCGTGAGTTTGGGACAGAACCCTACGAGCAGTACTTC. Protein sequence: CASREFGTEPYEQYF.

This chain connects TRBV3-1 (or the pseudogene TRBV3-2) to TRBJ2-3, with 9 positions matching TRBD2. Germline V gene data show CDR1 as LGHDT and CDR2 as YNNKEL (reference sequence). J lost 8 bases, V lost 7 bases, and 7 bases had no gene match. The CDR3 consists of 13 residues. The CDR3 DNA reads TGTGCCAGCACCGGTGGCGGGGGGGGTACGCAGTATTTT. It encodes CASTGGGGGTQYF.

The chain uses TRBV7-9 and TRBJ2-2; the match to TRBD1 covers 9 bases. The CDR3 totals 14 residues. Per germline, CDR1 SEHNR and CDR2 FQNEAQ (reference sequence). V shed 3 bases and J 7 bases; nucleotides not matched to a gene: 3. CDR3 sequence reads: CASSLGQGVGELFF. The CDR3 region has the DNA TGTGCCAGCAGCTTGGGACAGGGCGTCGGGGAGCTGTTTTTT.

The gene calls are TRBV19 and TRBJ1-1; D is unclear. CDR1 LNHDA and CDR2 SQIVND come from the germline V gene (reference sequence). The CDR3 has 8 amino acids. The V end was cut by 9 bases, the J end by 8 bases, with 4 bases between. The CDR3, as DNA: TGTGCCAGGCGGGAAGCTTTCTTT. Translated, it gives CARREAFF.

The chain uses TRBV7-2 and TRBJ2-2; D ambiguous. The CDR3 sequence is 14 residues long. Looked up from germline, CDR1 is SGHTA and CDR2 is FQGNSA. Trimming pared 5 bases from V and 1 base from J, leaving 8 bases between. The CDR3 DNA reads TGTGCCAGCAGCCCCCACATGAACACCGGGGAGCTGTTTTTT. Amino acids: CASSPHMNTGELFF. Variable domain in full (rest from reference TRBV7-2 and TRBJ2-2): GAGVSQSPSNKVTEKGKDVELRCDPISGHTALYWYRQSLGQGLEFLIYFQGNSAPDKSGLPSDRFSAERTGGSVSTLTIQRTQQEDSAVYLCASSPHMNTGELFFGEGSRLTVL.

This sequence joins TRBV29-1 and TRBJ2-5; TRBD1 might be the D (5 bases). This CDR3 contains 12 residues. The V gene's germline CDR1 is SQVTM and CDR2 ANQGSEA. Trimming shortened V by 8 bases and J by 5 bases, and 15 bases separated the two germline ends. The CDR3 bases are TGCAGCCACGACCAGGGTCGGGAGACCCAGTACTTC. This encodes CSHDQGRETQYF.

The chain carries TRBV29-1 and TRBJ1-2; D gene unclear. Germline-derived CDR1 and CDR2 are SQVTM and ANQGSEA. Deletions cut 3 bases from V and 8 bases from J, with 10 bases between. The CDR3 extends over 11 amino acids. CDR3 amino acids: CSVERGPGYTF. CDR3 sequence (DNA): TGCAGCGTTGAGCGGGGTCCCGGCTACACCTTC.

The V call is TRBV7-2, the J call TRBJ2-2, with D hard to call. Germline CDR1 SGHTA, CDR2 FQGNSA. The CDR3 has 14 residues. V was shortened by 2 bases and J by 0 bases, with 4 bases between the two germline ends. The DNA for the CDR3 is TGTGCCAGCAGCTTATTCGCGAACACCGGGGAGCTGTTTTTT. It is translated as CASSLFANTGELFF. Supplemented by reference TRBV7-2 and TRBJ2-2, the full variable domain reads GAGVSQSPSNKVTEKGKDVELRCDPISGHTALYWYRQSLGQGLEFLIYFQGNSAPDKSGLPSDRFSAERTGGSVSTLTIQRTQQEDSAVYLCASSLFANTGELFFGEGSRLTVL.

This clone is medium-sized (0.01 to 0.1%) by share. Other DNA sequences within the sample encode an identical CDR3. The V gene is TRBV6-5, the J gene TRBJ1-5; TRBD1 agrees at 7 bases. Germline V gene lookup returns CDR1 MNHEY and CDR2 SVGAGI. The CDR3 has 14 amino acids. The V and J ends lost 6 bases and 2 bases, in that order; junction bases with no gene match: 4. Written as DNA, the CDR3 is TGTGCCAGCAGGAGGACAGGCCGCAATCAGCCCCAGCATTTT. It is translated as CASRRTGRNQPQHF.

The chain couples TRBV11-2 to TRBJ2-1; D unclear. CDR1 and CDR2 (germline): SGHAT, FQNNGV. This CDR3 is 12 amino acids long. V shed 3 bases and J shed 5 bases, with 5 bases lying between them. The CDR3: CASSFIHNEQFF. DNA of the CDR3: TGTGCCAGCAGCTTTATTCACAATGAGCAGTTCTTC.

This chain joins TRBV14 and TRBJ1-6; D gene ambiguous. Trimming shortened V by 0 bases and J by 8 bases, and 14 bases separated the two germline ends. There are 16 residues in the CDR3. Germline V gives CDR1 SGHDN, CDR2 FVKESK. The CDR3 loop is CASSQDTGLNHSPLHF. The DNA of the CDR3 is TGTGCCAGCAGCCAAGATACCGGACTGAACCATTCACCCCTCCACTTT.